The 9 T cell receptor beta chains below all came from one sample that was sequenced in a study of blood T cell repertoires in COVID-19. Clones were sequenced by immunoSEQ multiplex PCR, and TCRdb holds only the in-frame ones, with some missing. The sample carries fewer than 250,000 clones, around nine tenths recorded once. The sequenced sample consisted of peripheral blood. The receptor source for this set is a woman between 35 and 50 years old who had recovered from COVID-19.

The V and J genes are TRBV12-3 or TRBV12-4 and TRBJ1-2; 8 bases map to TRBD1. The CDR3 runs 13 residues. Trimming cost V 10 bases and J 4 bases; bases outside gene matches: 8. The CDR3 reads CAIRGQGLYGYTF. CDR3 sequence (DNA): TGTGCCATCCGAGGACAGGGACTCTATGGCTACACCTTC.

For the CDR3, the DNA is TGTGCCAGCTCACCAGACAGATCCTCTGGAAACACCATATATTTT. It is translated as CASSPDRSSGNTIYF. V and J are TRBV18 and TRBJ1-3; a weak D match, TRBD1 (5 bases). Looked up from germline, CDR1 is KGHSH and CDR2 is LQKENI. Trimming removed 2 bases from V and 0 bases from J, with 8 bases in between. The CDR3 is 15 residues long.

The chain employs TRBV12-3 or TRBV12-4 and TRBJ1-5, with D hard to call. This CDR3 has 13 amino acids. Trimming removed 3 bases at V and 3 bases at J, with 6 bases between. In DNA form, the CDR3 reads TGTGCCAGCAGTTTGGCAGTCAATCAGCCCCAGCATTTT. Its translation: CASSLAVNQPQHF.

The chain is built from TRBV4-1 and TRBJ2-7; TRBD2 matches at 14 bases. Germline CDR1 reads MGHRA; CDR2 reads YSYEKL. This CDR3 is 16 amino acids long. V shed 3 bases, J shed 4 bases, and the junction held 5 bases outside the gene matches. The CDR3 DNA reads TGCGCCAGCAGCCAGGGGACTAGCGGGAGATCGTACGAGCAGTACTTC. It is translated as CASSQGTSGRSYEQYF.

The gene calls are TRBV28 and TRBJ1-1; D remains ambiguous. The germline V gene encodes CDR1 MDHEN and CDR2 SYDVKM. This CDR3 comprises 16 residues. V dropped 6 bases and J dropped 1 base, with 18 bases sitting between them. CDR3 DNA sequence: TGTGCCAGCAGGTCCGCGGGGATTTCCCCGAACACTGAAGCTTTCTTT. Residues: CASRSAGISPNTEAFF.

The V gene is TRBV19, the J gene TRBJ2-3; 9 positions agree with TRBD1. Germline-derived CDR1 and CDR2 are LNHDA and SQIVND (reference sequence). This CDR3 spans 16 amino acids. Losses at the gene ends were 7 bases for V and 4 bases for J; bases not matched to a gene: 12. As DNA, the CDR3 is TGTGCCAGTACCAAGAGCCTTGGACAGGGGCCAGATACGCAGTATTTT. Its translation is CASTKSLGQGPDTQYF.

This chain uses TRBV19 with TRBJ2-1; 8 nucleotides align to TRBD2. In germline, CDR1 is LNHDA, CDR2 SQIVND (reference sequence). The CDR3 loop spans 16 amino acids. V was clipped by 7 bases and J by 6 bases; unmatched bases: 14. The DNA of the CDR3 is TGTGCCAGTACCTCAGGTACGGGACTAGTAGGCAATGAGCAGTTCTTC. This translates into CASTSGTGLVGNEQFF.

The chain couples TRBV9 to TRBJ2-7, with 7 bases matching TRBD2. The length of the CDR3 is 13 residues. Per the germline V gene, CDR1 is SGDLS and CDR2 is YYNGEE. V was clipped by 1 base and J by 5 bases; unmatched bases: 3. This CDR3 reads CASSVRGGDEQYF. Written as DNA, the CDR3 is TGTGCCAGCAGCGTAAGGGGAGGGGACGAGCAGTACTTC.

DNA of the CDR3: TGTGCCAGCAGCTCACCGGGACTGGTACATGAGCAGTTCTTC. It is translated as CASSSPGLVHEQFF. The chain couples TRBV11-3 to TRBJ2-1; weak D call: TRBD2 (6 bases). V was pared by 4 bases and J by 8 bases, with 15 bases between. CDR3 length equals 14 residues. Germline loops: CDR1 SGHNT, CDR2 YENEEA.